Following are 13 T cell receptor beta chains from one sample sequenced in a study of vaccination effects on CD4 cells after COVID-19 (dated 2022 in TCRdb). Libraries were constructed by the immunoSEQ multiplex PCR assay. The table was pulled from immuneACCESS by TCRdb, which kept in-frame rearrangements only. Such tables lose some clones; where checked, under half of the loss comes from unresolved V genes, and the rest has no known cause. Here the sample has tens of thousands of clones; around 73% occur a single time. The top ten constitute 1% to 1.5% of the sample. Their antigens remain unidentified. To identify antigen-specific CD4+ T cell clonotypes by their expansion, the ViraFEST assay first stimulated PBMC with viral peptide pools and then applied TCR sequencing. After about 10 days of culture, CD4+ T cells were isolated with the EasySep CD4+ T cell isolation kit. Two doses of either the BNT162b2 or the mRNA-1273 mRNA SARS-CoV-2 vaccine were administered to participants.

This specimen was CD4+ T cells from PBMCs cultured with HCoV-229E spike peptides, taken after COVID-19 vaccination. Interpreted using the paper, the cell subset or site label stands for: HCoV-229E spike overlapping peptide pool stimulation. These receptors were taken from a human donor who received a COVID-19 vaccine.

V and J are TRBV3-1 (or the pseudogene TRBV3-2) and TRBJ1-6; 8 bases agree with TRBD1. J was trimmed by 9 bases and V by 3 bases; bases with no gene match: 10. Germline loops: CDR1 LGHDT, CDR2 YNNKEL (reference sequence). The CDR3 length is 16 residues. CDR3 bases: TGTGCCAGCAGCCATGCCGGACAGGGTAAGGGTTCACCCCTCCACTTT. The encoded protein is CASSHAGQGKGSPLHF.

V usage is TRBV29-1 and J usage is TRBJ2-2; the D gene is possibly TRBD1 (5 bases). The germline CDR1 and CDR2 sequences are SQVTM and ANQGSEA. The CDR3 is 13 amino acids. V dropped 3 bases and J dropped 1 base, with 6 bases sitting between them. In nucleotides, the CDR3 is TGCAGCGTTGATAGGGGGAACACCGGGGAGCTGTTTTTT. The encoded protein is CSVDRGNTGELFF.

The rearrangement links TRBV5-8 to TRBJ2-3; 12 nucleotides match TRBD2. This CDR3 has 17 residues. Looked up from germline, CDR1 is SGHTS and CDR2 is YDEGEE. After removal of 0 bases from V and 3 bases from J, the junction contained 5 bases not matched to a gene. This CDR3 reads CASSLGTSGVMTDTQYF. Here the CDR3 DNA reads TGTGCCAGCAGCTTGGGGACTAGCGGGGTTATGACAGATACGCAGTATTTT. Using reference TRBV5-8 and TRBJ2-3 for the parts outside the CDR3, the full variable domain is EAGVTQSPTHLIKTRGQQATLRCSPISGHTSVYWYQQALGLGLQFLLWYDEGEERNRGNFPPRFSGRQFPNYSSELNVNALELEDSALYLCASSLGTSGVMTDTQYFGPGTRLTVL.

The J gene is TRBJ2-3, the V gene TRBV6-6; D gene uncertain. Per the germline V gene, CDR1 is MNHNY and CDR2 is SVGAGI (reference sequence). Trimming removed 8 bases from V and 1 base from J, with 7 bases in between. CDR3 size: 12 residues. In DNA form, the CDR3 reads TGTGCCAGCGGGCCTGGCACAGATACGCAGTATTTT. It is translated as CASGPGTDTQYF.

The chain links TRBV13 to TRBJ1-2, with TRBD1 identical over 11 bases. V lost 5 bases to trimming and J lost 0 bases; unmatched junction nucleotides: 5. The germline V gene has CDR1 PRHDT and CDR2 FYEKMQ (reference sequence). CDR3 length: 16 amino acids. The CDR3 DNA follows: TGTGCCAGCAGCCCGGGACAGGGGGACCCTAACTATGGCTACACCTTC. Its translation is CASSPGQGDPNYGYTF.

The CDR3 sequence: CASSFISRGYTF. The CDR3 nucleotides read TGTGCCAGCAGCTTCATTAGCCGGGGCTACACCTTC. V is TRBV7-9 and J is TRBJ1-2; D gene unclear. The CDR3 runs 12 residues. CDR1 SEHNR and CDR2 FQNEAQ come from the germline V gene (reference sequence). With 3 bases removed from V and 8 bases from J, the gap between germline ends came to 10 bases.

The chain combines TRBV19 with TRBJ1-4; 7 bases match TRBD1. CDR3 length: 16 amino acids. The germline gives CDR1 LNHDA, CDR2 SQIVND (reference sequence). The V gene end was trimmed by 6 bases and the J gene end by 0 bases; junction bases not matched to a gene: 7. In nucleotides, the CDR3 is TGTGCCAGTAGAGAAACAGGGGTATCAACTAATGAAAAACTGTTTTTT. Its translation is CASRETGVSTNEKLFF.

The V gene is TRBV12-5, the J gene TRBJ1-5, with D tentatively TRBD1 (5 bases). The CDR3 has 19 residues. The germline V and J ends were trimmed by 0 bases and 0 bases, with 18 bases remaining between them. Looked up from germline, CDR1 is LGHNT and CDR2 is FRNRAP. The CDR3, as DNA: TGTGCTAGTGGTTTGGTAGAGGACGGACAAGCTTATAGCAATCAGCCCCAGCATTTT. It encodes CASGLVEDGQAYSNQPQHF.

V usage is TRBV6-5 and J usage is TRBJ1-4; D is uncertain. Germline V gene sequence: CDR1 MNHEY, CDR2 SVGAGI. The V gene lost 6 bases and the J gene lost 0 bases, with 8 bases spanning the gap. The CDR3 has 14 amino acids. The CDR3: CASRLPSTNEKLFF. The CDR3 bases are TGTGCCAGCAGGCTGCCCTCAACTAATGAAAAACTGTTTTTT.

The chain employs TRBV28 and TRBJ1-5; 8 bases are a match to TRBD1. Trimming removed 7 bases from V and 5 bases from J; junction bases left unmatched: 7. The CDR3 length is 14 residues. CDR1 and CDR2 from the germline V gene are MDHEN and SYDVKM. CDR3 loop: CASKDRGSDQPQHF. The CDR3 region has the DNA TGTGCCAGCAAAGACAGGGGAAGCGATCAGCCCCAGCATTTT.

The chain couples TRBV7-2 to TRBJ2-2, with a possible D match to TRBD1 (5 bases). The CDR3 is 15 amino acids. Trimming cost V 0 bases and J 6 bases, with 11 bases left between them. The V gene's germline CDR1 is SGHTA and CDR2 FQGNSA. The CDR3 sequence: CASSLAGAESGELFF. The DNA for the CDR3 is TGTGCCAGCAGCTTAGCTGGGGCGGAATCCGGGGAGCTGTTTTTT.

The V gene is TRBV5-5, the J gene TRBJ2-3; D is unclear. From germline, CDR1 is SGHKS and CDR2 YYEKEE (reference sequence). The CDR3 sequence is 12 residues long. V lost 2 bases, J lost 5 bases, and 6 bases lay in between. The CDR3 protein is CASSFLVDTQYF. The CDR3 DNA follows: TGTGCCAGCAGCTTTCTAGTAGATACGCAGTATTTT.

The chain carries TRBV7-2 and TRBJ2-6; 7 positions match TRBD1. Trimming at V came to 5 bases and at J to 2 bases, leaving 6 bases not matched to a gene. CDR3 length: 16 residues. The V gene's germline CDR1 is SGHTA and CDR2 FQGNSA. Here the CDR3 reads CASSLRQGPGANVLTF. CDR3 DNA sequence: TGTGCCAGCAGCCTCCGACAGGGCCCTGGGGCCAACGTCCTGACTTTC.